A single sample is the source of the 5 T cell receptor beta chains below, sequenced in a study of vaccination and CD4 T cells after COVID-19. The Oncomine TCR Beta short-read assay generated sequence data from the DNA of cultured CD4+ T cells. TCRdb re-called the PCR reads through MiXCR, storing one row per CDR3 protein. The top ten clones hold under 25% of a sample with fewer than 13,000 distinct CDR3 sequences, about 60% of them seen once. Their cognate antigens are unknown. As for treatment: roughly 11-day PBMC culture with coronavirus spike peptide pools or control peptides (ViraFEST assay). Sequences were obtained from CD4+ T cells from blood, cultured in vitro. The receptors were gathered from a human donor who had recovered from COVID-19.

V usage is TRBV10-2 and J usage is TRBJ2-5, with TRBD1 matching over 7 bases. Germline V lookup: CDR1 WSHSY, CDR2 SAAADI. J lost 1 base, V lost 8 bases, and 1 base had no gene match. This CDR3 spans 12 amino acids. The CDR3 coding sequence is TGCGCCAGCCGGGACAGCCAAGAGACCCAGTACTTC. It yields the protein CASRDSQETQYF.

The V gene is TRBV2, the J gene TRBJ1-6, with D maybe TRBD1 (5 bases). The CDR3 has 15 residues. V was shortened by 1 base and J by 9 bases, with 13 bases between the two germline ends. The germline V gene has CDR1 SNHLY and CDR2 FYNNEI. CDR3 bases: TGTGCCAGCAGTGAAGGGGAGGGGAGGTTTTCACCCCTCCACTTT. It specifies CASSEGEGRFSPLHF.

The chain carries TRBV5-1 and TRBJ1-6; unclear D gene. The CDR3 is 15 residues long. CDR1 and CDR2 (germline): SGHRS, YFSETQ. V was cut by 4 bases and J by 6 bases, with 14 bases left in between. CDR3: CASSPAGSSNSPLHF. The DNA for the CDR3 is TGCGCCAGCAGCCCGGCGGGTAGTAGTAATTCACCCCTCCACTTT. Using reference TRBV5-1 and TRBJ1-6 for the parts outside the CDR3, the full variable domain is KAGVTQTPRYLIKTRGQQVTLSCSPISGHRSVSWYQQTPGQGLQFLFEYFSETQRNKGNFPGRFSGRQFSNSRSEMNVSTLELGDSALYLCASSPAGSSNSPLHFGNGTRLTVT.

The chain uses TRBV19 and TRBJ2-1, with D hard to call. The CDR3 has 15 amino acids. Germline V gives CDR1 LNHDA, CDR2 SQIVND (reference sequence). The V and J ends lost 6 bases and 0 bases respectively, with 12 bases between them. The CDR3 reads CASRDGRSSYNEQFF. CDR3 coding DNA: TGTGCCAGTAGAGACGGACGGAGCTCCTACAATGAGCAGTTCTTC.

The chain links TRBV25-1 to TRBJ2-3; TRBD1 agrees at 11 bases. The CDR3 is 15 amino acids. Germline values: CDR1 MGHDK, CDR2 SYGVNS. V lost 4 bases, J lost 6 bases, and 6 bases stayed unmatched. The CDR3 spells CASSGYRTGGDTQYF. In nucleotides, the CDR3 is TGTGCCAGCAGTGGTTACAGGACAGGGGGCGATACGCAGTATTTT.